This record looks at one T cell receptor beta chain sequence and its context. Other DNA sequences from this sample encode an identical CDR3 as well. This sample is part of a study of blood T cell repertoires in COVID-19. Study overall: The United States, Italy and Spain provided the acute and convalescent COVID-19 samples.

Study processing details: Reference gene primer amplification gave estimated nucleated cell counts. Here immunoSEQ multiplex PCR was the method, and the copy in TCRdb shows in-frame clones only, minus some. V and J calls and clone size are as listed in that table; D and trimming were resolved from the DNA. The sample holds roughly 230,000 clones, roughly 84% seen once. The length of the CDR3 is 14 residues. Germline values: CDR1 SGHRS, CDR2 YFSETQ. V gave up 4 bases and J gave up 3 bases, with 13 bases separating them. The specimen was peripheral blood. This chain links TRBV5-1 with TRBJ1-1; D is unresolved. This clonotype was obtained from a man aged 50 to 60 with active or convalescent COVID-19. The CDR3 here is CASSLAGFDTEAFF. In DNA, the CDR3 is TGCGCCAGCAGCCTGGCAGGCTTTGACACTGAAGCTTTCTTT.